This section outlines one T cell receptor beta chain sequence together with its context. Its specificity is not known. The data originate from a study of CD8 T cells in ankylosing spondylitis. TCRdb reanalysed the 5' RACE reads using MiXCR and keeps one entry per CDR3 protein. Of approximately 500,000 distinct CDR3 sequences detected, 12% appear once; the ten largest clones hold 6.8%. The study's findings and limits: A motif in TCR beta, a set of roughly eight highly homologous variants, appeared characteristic of ankylosing spondylitis blood. Some motif variants had been reported before (in reactive arthritis synovial fluid and blood).

The CDR3 has 14 residues. V trimming: 4 bases; J trimming: 5 bases; junction bases outside the gene matches: 6. The V gene's germline CDR1 is SGHRS and CDR2 YFSETQ. This chain links TRBV5-1 with TRBJ2-5; TRBD2 agrees at 9 bases. Input material: blood, either unsorted or a sorted T cell fraction (not recorded which). The origin of this receptor is a male donor with ankylosing spondylitis. The CDR3 region is CASSISGSPETQYF. The DNA of the CDR3 is TGCGCCAGCAGCATTAGCGGGAGTCCCGAGACCCAGTACTTC. The entire variable domain, with the rest obtained from reference TRBV5-1 and TRBJ2-5, is as follows: KAGVTQTPRYLIKTRGQQVTLSCSPISGHRSVSWYQQTPGQGLQFLFEYFSETQRNKGNFPGRFSGRQFSNSRSEMNVSTLELGDSALYLCASSISGSPETQYFGPGTRLLVL.